This TCR beta chain is from a study of STAT5B mutations in CD4+ large granular lymphocyte leukemia. The assay was immunoSEQ multiplex PCR, and TCRdb's table has in-frame clones only and misses some. The repertoire has over 35,000 clones, roughly 81% of them found once; the top ten carry 3.6%. This TCR was recovered from a human donor in good health. Sequenced: CD4+ T cells from blood buffy coats.

The CDR3 loop reads CASSLDRVREDEQFF. In nucleotides, the CDR3 is TGCGCCAGCAGCTTGGACAGGGTCAGGGAGGATGAGCAGTTCTTC. The rearrangement uses TRBV5-1 and TRBJ2-1, with D possibly called TRBD1 or TRBD2 (6 bases each). This CDR3 region has 15 residues. The V gene's germline CDR1 is SGHRS and CDR2 YFSETQ. The germline V and J ends were trimmed by 0 bases and 8 bases, with 15 bases remaining between them.